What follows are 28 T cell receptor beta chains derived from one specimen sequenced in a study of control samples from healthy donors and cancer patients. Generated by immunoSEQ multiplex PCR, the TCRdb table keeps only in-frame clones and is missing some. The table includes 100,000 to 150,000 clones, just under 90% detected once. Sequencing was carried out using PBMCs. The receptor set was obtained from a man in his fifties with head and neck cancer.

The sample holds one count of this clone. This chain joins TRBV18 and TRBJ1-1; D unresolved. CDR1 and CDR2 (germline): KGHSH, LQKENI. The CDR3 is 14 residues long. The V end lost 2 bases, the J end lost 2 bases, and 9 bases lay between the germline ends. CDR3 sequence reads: CASSPGLQNTEAFF. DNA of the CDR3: TGTGCCAGCTCACCAGGTCTCCAAAACACTGAAGCTTTCTTT.

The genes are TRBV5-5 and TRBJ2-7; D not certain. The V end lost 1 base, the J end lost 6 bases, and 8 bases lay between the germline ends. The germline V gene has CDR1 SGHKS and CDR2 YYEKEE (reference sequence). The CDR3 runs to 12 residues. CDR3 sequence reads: CASSLLSREQYF. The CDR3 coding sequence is TGTGCCAGCAGCTTGCTGTCGCGCGAGCAGTACTTC.

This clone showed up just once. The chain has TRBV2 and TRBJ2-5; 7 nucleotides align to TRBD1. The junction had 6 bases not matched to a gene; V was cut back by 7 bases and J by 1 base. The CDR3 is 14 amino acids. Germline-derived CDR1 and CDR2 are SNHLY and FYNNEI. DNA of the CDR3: TGTGCCAGCACCAGACAGGGTACCCAAGAGACCCAGTACTTC. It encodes CASTRQGTQETQYF.

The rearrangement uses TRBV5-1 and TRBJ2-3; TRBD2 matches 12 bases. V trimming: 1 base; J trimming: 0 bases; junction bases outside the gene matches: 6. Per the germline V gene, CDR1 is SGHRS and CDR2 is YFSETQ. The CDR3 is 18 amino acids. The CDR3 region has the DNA TGCGCCAGCAGCTTGACTAGCGGGGGGACTTCTAGCACAGATACGCAGTATTTT. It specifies CASSLTSGGTSSTDTQYF.

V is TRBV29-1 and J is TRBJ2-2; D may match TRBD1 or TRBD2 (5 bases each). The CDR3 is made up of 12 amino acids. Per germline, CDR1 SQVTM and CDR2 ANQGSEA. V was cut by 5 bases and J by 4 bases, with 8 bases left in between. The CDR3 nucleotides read TGCAGCGTTTCTGGGACCACCGGGGAGCTGTTTTTT. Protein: CSVSGTTGELFF.

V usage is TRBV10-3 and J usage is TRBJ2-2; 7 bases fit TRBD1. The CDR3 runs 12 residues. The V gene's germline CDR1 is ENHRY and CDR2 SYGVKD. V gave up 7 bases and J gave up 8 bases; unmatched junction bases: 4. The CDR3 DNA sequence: TGTGCCATCAACAGGGGTCCTGGGGAGCTGTTTTTT. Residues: CAINRGPGELFF.

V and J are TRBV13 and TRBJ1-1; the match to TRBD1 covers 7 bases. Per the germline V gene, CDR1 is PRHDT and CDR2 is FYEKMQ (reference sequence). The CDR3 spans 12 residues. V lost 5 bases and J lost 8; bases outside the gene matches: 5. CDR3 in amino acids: CASSLGTVEAFF. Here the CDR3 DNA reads TGTGCCAGCAGCCTCGGGACAGTGGAAGCTTTCTTT.

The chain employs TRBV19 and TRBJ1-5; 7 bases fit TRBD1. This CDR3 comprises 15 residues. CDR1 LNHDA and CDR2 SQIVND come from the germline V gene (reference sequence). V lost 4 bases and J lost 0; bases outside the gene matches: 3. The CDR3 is CASSSRGNSNQPQHF. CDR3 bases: TGTGCCAGTAGTAGCAGGGGGAATAGCAATCAGCCCCAGCATTTT.

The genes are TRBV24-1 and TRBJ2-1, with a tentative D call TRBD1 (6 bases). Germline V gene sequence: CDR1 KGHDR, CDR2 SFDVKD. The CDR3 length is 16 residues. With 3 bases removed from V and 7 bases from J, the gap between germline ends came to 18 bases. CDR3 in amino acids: CATSDRDKGTRNEQFF. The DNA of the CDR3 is TGTGCCACCAGTGATCGGGACAAGGGAACGCGGAATGAGCAGTTCTTC.

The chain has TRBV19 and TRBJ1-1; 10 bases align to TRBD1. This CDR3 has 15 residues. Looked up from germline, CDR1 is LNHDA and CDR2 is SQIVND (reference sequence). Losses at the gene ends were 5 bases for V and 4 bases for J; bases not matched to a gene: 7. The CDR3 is CASSAMTGGRTEAFF. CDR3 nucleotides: TGTGCCAGTAGTGCGATGACAGGGGGCCGCACTGAAGCTTTCTTT.

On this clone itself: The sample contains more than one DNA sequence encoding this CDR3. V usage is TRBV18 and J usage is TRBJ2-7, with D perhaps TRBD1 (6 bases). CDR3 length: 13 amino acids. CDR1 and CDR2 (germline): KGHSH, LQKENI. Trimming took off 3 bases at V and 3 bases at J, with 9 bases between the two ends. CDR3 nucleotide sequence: TGTGCCAGCTCACCCCCAGGGGACTACGAGCAGTACTTC. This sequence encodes CASSPPGDYEQYF.

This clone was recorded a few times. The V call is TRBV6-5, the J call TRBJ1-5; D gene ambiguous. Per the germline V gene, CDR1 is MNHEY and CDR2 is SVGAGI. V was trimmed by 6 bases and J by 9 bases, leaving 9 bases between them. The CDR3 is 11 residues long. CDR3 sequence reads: CASSLEWPQHF. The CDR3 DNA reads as TGTGCCAGCAGCCTCGAATGGCCCCAGCATTTT.

CDR3 region: CASSRMMRGPQHF. The CDR3 DNA reads as TGTGCCAGCAGTCGGATGATGAGGGGGCCCCAGCATTTT. The chain couples TRBV6-5 to TRBJ1-5; D might be TRBD1 (5 bases). In germline, CDR1 is MNHEY, CDR2 SVGAGI. V was clipped by 5 bases and J by 9 bases, with 14 bases between them. This CDR3 is built from 13 residues.

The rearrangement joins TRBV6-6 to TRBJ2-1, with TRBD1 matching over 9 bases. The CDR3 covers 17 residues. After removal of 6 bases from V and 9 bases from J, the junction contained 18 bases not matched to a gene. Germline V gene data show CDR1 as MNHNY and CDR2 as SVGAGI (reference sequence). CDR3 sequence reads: CASSRKDGTGYFGEQFF. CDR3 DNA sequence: TGTGCCAGCAGCCGAAAGGACGGGACAGGGTATTTCGGTGAGCAGTTCTTC.

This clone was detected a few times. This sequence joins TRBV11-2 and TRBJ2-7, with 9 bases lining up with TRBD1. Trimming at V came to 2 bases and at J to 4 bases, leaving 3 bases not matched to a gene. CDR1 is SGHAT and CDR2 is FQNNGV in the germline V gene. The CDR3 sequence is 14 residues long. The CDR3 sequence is CASSLSDRGYEQYF. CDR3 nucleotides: TGTGCCAGCAGCTTATCGGACAGGGGTTACGAGCAGTACTTC.

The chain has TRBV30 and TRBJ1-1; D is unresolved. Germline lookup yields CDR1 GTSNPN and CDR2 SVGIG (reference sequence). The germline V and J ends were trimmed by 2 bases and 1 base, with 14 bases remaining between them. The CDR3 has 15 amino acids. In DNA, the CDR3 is TGTGCCTGGAGTCCCCTTCGGGTTGGGAACACTGAAGCTTTCTTT. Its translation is CAWSPLRVGNTEAFF.

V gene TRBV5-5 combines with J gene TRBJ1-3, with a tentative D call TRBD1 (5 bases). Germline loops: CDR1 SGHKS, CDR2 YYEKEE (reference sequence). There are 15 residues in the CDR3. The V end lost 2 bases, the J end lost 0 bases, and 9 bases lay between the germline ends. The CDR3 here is CASSLRGVSGNTIYF. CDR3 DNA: TGTGCCAGCAGCTTAAGGGGAGTCTCTGGAAACACCATATATTTT.

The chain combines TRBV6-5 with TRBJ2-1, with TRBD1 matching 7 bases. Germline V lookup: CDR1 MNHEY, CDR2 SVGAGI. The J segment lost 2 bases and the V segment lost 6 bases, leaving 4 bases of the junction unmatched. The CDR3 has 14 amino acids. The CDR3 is CASRGQSPYNEQFF. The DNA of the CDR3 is TGTGCCAGCAGGGGACAGTCCCCCTACAATGAGCAGTTCTTC.

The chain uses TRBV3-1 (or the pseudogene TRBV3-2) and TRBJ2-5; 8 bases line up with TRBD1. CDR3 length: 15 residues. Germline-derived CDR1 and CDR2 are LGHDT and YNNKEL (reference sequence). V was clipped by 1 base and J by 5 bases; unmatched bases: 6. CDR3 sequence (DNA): TGTGCCAGCAGCCAAGGTCAGGGGGCCTGGGAGACCCAGTACTTC. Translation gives CASSQGQGAWETQYF.

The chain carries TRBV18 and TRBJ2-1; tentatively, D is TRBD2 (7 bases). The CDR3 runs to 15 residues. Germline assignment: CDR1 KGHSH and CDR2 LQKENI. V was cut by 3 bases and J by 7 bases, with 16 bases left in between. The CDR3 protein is CASSPGNREGNEQFF. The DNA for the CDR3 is TGTGCCAGCTCACCGGGGAACAGGGAGGGTAATGAGCAGTTCTTC.

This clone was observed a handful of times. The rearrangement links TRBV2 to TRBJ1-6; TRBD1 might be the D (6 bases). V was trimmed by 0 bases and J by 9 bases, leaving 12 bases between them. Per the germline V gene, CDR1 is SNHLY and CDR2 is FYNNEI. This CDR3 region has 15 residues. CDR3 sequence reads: CASSEALARGSPLHF. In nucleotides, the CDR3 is TGTGCCAGCAGTGAAGCGCTGGCCAGGGGTTCACCCCTCCACTTT.

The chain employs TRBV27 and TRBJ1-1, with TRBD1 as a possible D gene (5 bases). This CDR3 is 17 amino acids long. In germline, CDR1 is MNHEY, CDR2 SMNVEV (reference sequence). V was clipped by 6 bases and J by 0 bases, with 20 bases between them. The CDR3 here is CASSLTTPQGLNTEAFF. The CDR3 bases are TGTGCCAGCAGCCTTACGACCCCCCAGGGCTTGAACACTGAAGCTTTCTTT.

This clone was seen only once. CDR3 DNA: TGTGCCAGCAGTTCGCAGAGCTACGAGCAGTACTTC. Protein product: CASSSQSYEQYF. The chain is built from TRBV27 and TRBJ2-7; D gene uncertain. Looked up from germline, CDR1 is MNHEY and CDR2 is SMNVEV (reference sequence). V gave up 4 bases and J gave up 3 bases, with 7 bases separating them. The CDR3 has 12 amino acids.

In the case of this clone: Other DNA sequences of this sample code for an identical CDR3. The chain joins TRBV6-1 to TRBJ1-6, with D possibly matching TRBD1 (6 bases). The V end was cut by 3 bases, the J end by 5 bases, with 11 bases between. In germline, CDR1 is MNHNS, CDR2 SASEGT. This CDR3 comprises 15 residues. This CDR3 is CASSDRGLDNSPLHF. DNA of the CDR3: TGTGCCAGCAGTGACAGGGGACTCGATAATTCACCCCTCCACTTT.

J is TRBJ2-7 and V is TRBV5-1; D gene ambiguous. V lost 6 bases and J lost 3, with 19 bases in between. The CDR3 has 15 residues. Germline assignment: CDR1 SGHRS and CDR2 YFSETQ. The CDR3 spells CASTPKPGPSYEQYF. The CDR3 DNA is TGCGCCAGCACCCCGAAACCGGGTCCAAGCTACGAGCAGTACTTC.

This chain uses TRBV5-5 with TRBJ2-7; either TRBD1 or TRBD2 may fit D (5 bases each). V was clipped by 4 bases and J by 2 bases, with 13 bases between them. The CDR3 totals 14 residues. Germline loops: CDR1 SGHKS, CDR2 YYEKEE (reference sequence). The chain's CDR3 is CASSLREGPYEQYF. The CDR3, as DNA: TGTGCCAGCAGCCTCAGAGAGGGGCCCTACGAGCAGTACTTC.

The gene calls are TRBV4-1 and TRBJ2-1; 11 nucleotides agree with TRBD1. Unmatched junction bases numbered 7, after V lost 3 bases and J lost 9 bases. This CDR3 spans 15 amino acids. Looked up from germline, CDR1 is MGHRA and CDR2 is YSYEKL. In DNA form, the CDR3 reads TGCGCCAGCAGCCAGCCGGACAGGGGGCAGGCTGAGCAGTTCTTC. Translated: CASSQPDRGQAEQFF.

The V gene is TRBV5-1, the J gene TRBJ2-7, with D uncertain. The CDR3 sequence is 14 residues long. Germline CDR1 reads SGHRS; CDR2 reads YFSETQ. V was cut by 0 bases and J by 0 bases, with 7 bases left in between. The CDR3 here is CASSLETNSYEQYF. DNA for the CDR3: TGCGCCAGCAGCTTGGAGACGAACTCCTACGAGCAGTACTTC. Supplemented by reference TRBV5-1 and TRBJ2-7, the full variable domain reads KAGVTQTPRYLIKTRGQQVTLSCSPISGHRSVSWYQQTPGQGLQFLFEYFSETQRNKGNFPGRFSGRQFSNSRSEMNVSTLELGDSALYLCASSLETNSYEQYFGPGTRLTVT.